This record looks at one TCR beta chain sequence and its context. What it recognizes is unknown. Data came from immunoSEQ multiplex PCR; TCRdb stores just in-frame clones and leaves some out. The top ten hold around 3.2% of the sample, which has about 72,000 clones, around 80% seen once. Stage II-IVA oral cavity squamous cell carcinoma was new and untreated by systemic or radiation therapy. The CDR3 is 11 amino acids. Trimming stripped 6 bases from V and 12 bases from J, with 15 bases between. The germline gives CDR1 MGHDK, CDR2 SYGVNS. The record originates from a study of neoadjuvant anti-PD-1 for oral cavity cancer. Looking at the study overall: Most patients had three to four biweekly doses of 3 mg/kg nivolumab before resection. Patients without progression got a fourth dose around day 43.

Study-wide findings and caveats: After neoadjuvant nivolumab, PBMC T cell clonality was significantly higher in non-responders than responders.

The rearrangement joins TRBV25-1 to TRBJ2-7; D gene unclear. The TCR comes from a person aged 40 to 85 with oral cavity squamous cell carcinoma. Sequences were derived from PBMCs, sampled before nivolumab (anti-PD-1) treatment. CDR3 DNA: TGTGCCAGCAGCAAAGGGAAACCCCCGTACTTC. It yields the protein CASSKGKPPYF.